This T cell receptor (beta chain) comes out of a study of immune cell composition in non-small cell lung cancer. Across the whole study: Histologic subtype was mainly adenocarcinoma or squamous cell carcinoma. General study findings and limits: Tumour-reactive clones were not shown to match dominant in vivo tumour clones. Clones >0.5% enriched in tumour were rarer in adenocarcinoma (roughly 35%) than squamous (approximately 75%).

Remarks on this clone: What it binds is unknown.

This CDR3 comprises 16 residues. Germline CDR1 is SNHLY and CDR2 is FYNNEI. With 2 bases removed from V and 3 bases from J, the gap between germline ends came to 14 bases. Some clones are missing from TCRdb's copy, which holds only in-frame ones; the method was immunoSEQ multiplex PCR. The sample holds over 2,500 clones, roughly 74% seen once. Source material: lung tumor tissue. This chain links TRBV2 with TRBJ1-5; weak D call: TRBD1 (6 bases). The clonotype originates from a human donor with non-small cell lung cancer. CDR3 sequence: CASSEITGSPNQPQHF. As DNA, the CDR3 is TGTGCCAGCAGTGAAATAACAGGGAGTCCCAATCAGCCCCAGCATTTT.